This T cell receptor beta chain was sequenced during a study of blood T cells in healthy people across ages. A second 7 to 11 cycle PCR used barcoded and J-beta primers. TCRdb ran MiXCR on the 5' RACE reads and lists one entry per CDR3 protein. The repertoire holds 1.5 million to 1.9 million distinct CDR3 sequences, with 35% to 45% as singletons. This CDR3 has 12 residues. The V end was cut by 1 base, the J end by 7 bases, with 8 bases between. Germline V lookup: CDR1 ENHRY, CDR2 SYGVKD. The TCR comes from a woman aged 18 to 35 in good health. Material for sequencing was blood. This sequence joins TRBV10-3 and TRBJ2-7; D gene ambiguous. The CDR3 nucleotides are TGTGCCATCAGTGAGTTAATAGGGGAGCAGTACTTC. The encoded protein is CAISELIGEQYF.